Following are 32 T cell receptor beta chains from one sample sequenced in a study of CD8+CD57+ T cells in acquired aplastic anemia (dated by TCRdb to 2016 to 2018). The sequencer was an Illumina HiSeq 2000. Genomic DNA was used as template for profiling of TCR beta VDJ combinations and CDR3 sequences. Through fastp at Q25 and MiXCR, TCRdb rebuilt clones from the public reads, retaining in-frame beta chains. Each entry is one CDR3 protein sequence, shown with its most common DNA and genes. The sample has 150,000 to 200,000 distinct CDR3 sequences on record, around 48% of them singletons. Approximately 1% of the sample is held by the ten biggest clonotypes. Patients chosen for sequencing had shown expansion of CD8+CD57+ cells by flow cytometry. Sequencing was done on a sample of sorted CD4+, CD8+, or CD8+CD57+ T cells (not recorded which) from PBMCs. All receptors come from a human donor with aplastic anemia.

The rearrangement joins TRBV4-1 to TRBJ1-2, with D possibly TRBD1 on 6 matching bases. The CDR3 has 19 residues. V was clipped by 3 bases and J by 7 bases, with 30 bases between them. The germline V gene has CDR1 MGHRA and CDR2 YSYEKL. CDR3 coding DNA: TGCGCCAGCAGCCAGGATCTCGCCGAACTTCAGGGGAATTGGGCTGGCTACACCTTC. Protein: CASSQDLAELQGNWAGYTF.

This clonotype has a count of ten or more. The chain joins TRBV12-3 or TRBV12-4 to TRBJ2-1; 11 bases align to TRBD2. The CDR3 consists of 15 residues. V gave up 10 bases and J gave up 7 bases; unmatched junction bases: 12. The CDR3, as DNA: TGTGCCACCGCGAAGAGGGGACTAGCGGTTAATGAGCAGTTCTTC. It translates to CATAKRGLAVNEQFF.

In this sample, this clonotype turned up many times. The genes are TRBV19 and TRBJ1-5; TRBD1 matches at 7 bases. The germline CDR1 and CDR2 sequences are LNHDA and SQIVND (reference sequence). The CDR3 sequence is 15 residues long. V lost 3 bases, J lost 1 base, and 3 bases stayed unmatched. CDR3 in amino acids: CASSIVRGSNQPQHF. CDR3 DNA: TGTGCCAGTAGTATTGTCAGGGGGAGCAATCAGCCCCAGCATTTT.

This clonotype was recorded at least ten times. The genes are TRBV6-1 and TRBJ2-7; D is perhaps TRBD1 (6 bases). The CDR3 has 12 amino acids. Germline values: CDR1 MNHNS, CDR2 SASEGT. V gave up 7 bases and J gave up 2 bases, with 9 bases separating them. CDR3 in amino acids: CASKQGAYEQYF. The CDR3 coding sequence is TGTGCCAGCAAACAGGGAGCCTACGAGCAGTACTTC.

This clonotype appeared a single time. A read error may be the cause here, since a much bigger clone is one base away. The chain uses TRBV10-3 and TRBJ2-1; TRBD2 agrees at 14 bases. The germline V gene has CDR1 ENHRY and CDR2 SYGVKD. This CDR3 is built from 20 residues. J gave up 0 bases and V 4 bases, and 11 bases lay outside the gene matches. CDR3 in amino acids: CAISGPGGLAGALSYNEQFF. In DNA form, the CDR3 reads TGTGCCATCAGTGGCCCCGGGGGACTAGCGGGGGCCCTCTCCTACAATGAGCAGTTCTTC.

As to this clonotype: This may arise from a read error, as a much more abundant clone is one base away. This rearrangement joins TRBV19 to TRBJ1-2; D perhaps matches TRBD1 (6 bases). The CDR3 totals 12 residues. Germline V lookup: CDR1 LNHDA, CDR2 SQIVND (reference sequence). The CDR3 DNA reads as TGTGTCAGTAGACAGGACGTGAGAGGCTGCACCTTC. This gives the protein CVSRQDVRGCTF.

V usage is TRBV2 and J usage is TRBJ2-5; a weak D match, TRBD1 (5 bases). CDR1 and CDR2 (germline): SNHLY, FYNNEI. The CDR3 contains 14 residues. Trimming took off 6 bases at V and 2 bases at J, with 13 bases between the two ends. CDR3 in DNA: TGTGCCAGCAGCGTCAAGGGGCAGCAAGAGACCCAGTACTTC. Translation gives CASSVKGQQETQYF.

This clonotype was seen at least ten times. The rearrangement links TRBV7-9 to TRBJ2-7; D unresolved. V was shortened by 3 bases and J by 3 bases, with 9 bases between the two germline ends. Germline values: CDR1 SEHNR, CDR2 FQNEAQ (reference sequence). The CDR3 runs to 13 residues. CDR3 nucleotide sequence: TGTGCCAGCAGCTTGGAAGCCCTCTACGAGCAGTACTTC. Protein sequence: CASSLEALYEQYF.

This clonotype was seen a single time. A read error is likely, as this CDR3 ends without the conserved phenylalanine or tryptophan. The rearrangement joins TRBV6-5 to TRBJ2-7; 7 nucleotides agree with TRBD1. The CDR3 has 15 residues. Germline V gene sequence: CDR1 MNHEY, CDR2 SVGAGI. The CDR3 sequence: CAGSYWTGEPYEQYL. The DNA for the CDR3 is TGTGCCGGCAGTTACTGGACAGGCGAACCCTACGAGCAGTACCTC.

The gene calls are TRBV7-8 and TRBJ2-5; TRBD1 matches at 8 bases. The CDR3 totals 16 residues. Trimming removed 7 bases from V and 5 bases from J; junction bases left unmatched: 15. The germline V gene encodes CDR1 SGHVS and CDR2 FQNEAQ. The DNA for the CDR3 is TGTGCCAGCACCACACGGACAGGGACTGGTGGGGAGACCCAGTACTTC. Translating gives CASTTRTGTGGETQYF.

This clonotype was detected ten times or more. The chain uses TRBV20-1 and TRBJ2-4; D may be TRBD1 or TRBD2 (5 bases each). CDR1 and CDR2 (germline): DFQATT, SNEGSKA (reference sequence). V lost 3 bases and J 2 bases, leaving 11 bases between the germline ends. There are 14 residues in the CDR3. The CDR3 loop reads CSARFWGPKNIQYF. The CDR3, as DNA: TGCAGTGCTAGGTTCTGGGGACCCAAAAACATTCAGTACTTC.

This chain uses TRBV5-4 with TRBJ2-5, with 8 positions matching TRBD2. J gave up 5 bases and V 3 bases, and 12 bases lay outside the gene matches. The CDR3 contains 16 residues. Germline CDR1 is SGHNT and CDR2 is YYREEE (reference sequence). The CDR3 DNA is TGTGCCAGCAGCTCACAGCTGAGCGGGGGAGGCGAGACCCAGTACTTC. Its protein product is CASSSQLSGGGETQYF.

Of note for this clonotype: A clone one base away is much larger, so this may be a read error. This rearrangement joins TRBV2 to TRBJ1-4; TRBD1 agrees at 9 bases. The CDR3 covers 15 residues. Looked up from germline, CDR1 is SNHLY and CDR2 is FYNNEI. The CDR3 DNA is TGTGCCAGCAGCTCACTGGGACAGGGTGGTGAAAATCTGTTTTTT. Translating it yields CASSSLGQGGENLFF.

There are a few counts of this clonotype. J is TRBJ1-1 and V is TRBV3-1; tentatively, D is TRBD1 (6 bases). Germline assignment: CDR1 LGHDT and CDR2 YNNKEL (reference sequence). The CDR3 length is 16 residues. The V gene lost 4 bases and the J gene lost 1 base, with 16 bases spanning the gap. CDR3 DNA: TGTGCCAGCAGCCTTAGGGGGGGGGCTGGGAACACTGAAGCTTTCTTT. Its protein product is CASSLRGGAGNTEAFF.

The CDR3 loop reads CSARVPTSSIGYGYTF. CDR3 nucleotide sequence: TGCAGTGCTAGAGTCCCAACAAGCAGTATCGGCTATGGCTACACCTTC. This rearrangement joins TRBV20-1 to TRBJ1-2; D is unclear. The CDR3 is made up of 16 amino acids. V shed 1 base and J shed 4 bases, with 19 bases lying between them. CDR1 and CDR2 (germline): DFQATT, SNEGSKA (reference sequence).

This chain connects TRBV7-9 to TRBJ1-3; the match to TRBD1 covers 7 bases. Germline V gives CDR1 SEHNR, CDR2 FQNEAQ (reference sequence). The ends lost 5 bases at V and 0 bases at J; junction bases unmatched: 4. This CDR3 is built from 15 residues. The CDR3, as DNA: TGTGCCAGCAGCATGACAGGGAGCTCTGGAAACACCATATATTTT. It yields the protein CASSMTGSSGNTIYF.

This clonotype was seen at least ten times. The chain carries TRBV20-1 and TRBJ1-6, with 9 positions matching TRBD1. The CDR3 loop spans 13 amino acids. Trimming at V came to 7 bases and at J to 10 bases, leaving 8 bases not matched to a gene. The germline V gene has CDR1 DFQATT and CDR2 SNEGSKA (reference sequence). The CDR3 spells CSVRDRDGSPLHF. The CDR3 coding sequence is TGCAGTGTTCGGGACAGGGACGGATCACCCCTCCACTTT.

The chain couples TRBV12-5 to TRBJ1-1; D might be TRBD1 (5 bases). The germline CDR1 and CDR2 sequences are LGHNT and FRNRAP. The CDR3 is 17 residues long. The ends were cut back, 5 bases at V and 5 bases at J, with 24 bases in the middle. The CDR3 spells CASGRDSRVQGWTEAFF. As DNA, the CDR3 is TGTGCTAGTGGTCGCGACAGTAGAGTGCAGGGCTGGACTGAAGCTTTCTTT.

This clonotype showed up just a few times. The chain carries TRBV7-7 and TRBJ2-7, with TRBD2 matching over 8 bases. V was pared by 5 bases and J by 3 bases, with 3 bases of the junction left unmatched. This CDR3 region has 13 residues. Looked up from germline, CDR1 is SSHAT and CDR2 is FNYEAQ (reference sequence). The CDR3 sequence: CASSKGTSYEQYF. CDR3 coding DNA: TGTGCCAGCAGCAAGGGGACTAGCTACGAGCAGTACTTC.

The gene calls are TRBV12-3 or TRBV12-4 and TRBJ2-7, with TRBD2 as a possible D gene (5 bases). The CDR3 covers 15 residues. The V gene lost 6 bases and the J gene lost 5 bases, with 20 bases spanning the gap. The CDR3 DNA reads TGTGCCAGCAGCCCCAGAGGGCTAGCTAGCCACGAGCAGTACTTC. Translating gives CASSPRGLASHEQYF.

V and J are TRBV10-3 and TRBJ1-6; 7 bases agree with TRBD1. This CDR3 region has 17 residues. The V and J ends lost 0 bases and 7 bases, in that order; junction bases with no gene match: 9. Looked up from germline, CDR1 is ENHRY and CDR2 is SYGVKD. For the CDR3, the DNA is TGTGCCATCAGTGAGTCTTTTAGGGACAGCACGAATTCACCCCTCCACTTT. Translated: CAISESFRDSTNSPLHF.

A word on this clonotype: A read error may explain this, as a much larger clone is one base away. This rearrangement joins TRBV6-2 or TRBV6-3 to TRBJ1-5; tentatively, D is TRBD1 (6 bases). V dropped 6 bases and J dropped 0 bases, with 6 bases sitting between them. There are 13 residues in the CDR3. Germline V CDR1 and CDR2: MNHEY, SVGEGT. CDR3 sequence reads: CASRTGSNQPQHF. Written as DNA, the CDR3 is TGTGCCAGCAGGACAGGTAGCAATCAGCCCCAGCATTTT.

This clonotype came up a few times. The chain carries TRBV5-4 and TRBJ1-2, with 8 nucleotides matching TRBD1. This CDR3 is built from 14 residues. Germline V CDR1 and CDR2: SGHNT, YYREEE (reference sequence). V lost 0 bases, J lost 4 bases, and 2 bases stayed unmatched. The CDR3 coding sequence is TGTGCCAGCAGCTTGGGACAGGGGTGCTATGGCTACACCTTC. It codes for CASSLGQGCYGYTF.

The genes are TRBV4-2 and TRBJ2-5, with TRBD2 matching over 8 bases. J was trimmed by 5 bases and V by 0 bases; bases with no gene match: 14. This CDR3 is built from 18 residues. The germline V gene has CDR1 LGHNA and CDR2 YNFKEQ. This chain's CDR3 is CASSQEVAGGARGETQYF. Here the CDR3 DNA reads TGTGCCAGCAGCCAAGAAGTGGCGGGGGGCGCGAGGGGTGAGACCCAGTACTTC.

The rearrangement links TRBV29-1 to TRBJ2-3; 9 bases match TRBD2. Germline CDR1 SQVTM, CDR2 ANQGSEA. The CDR3 contains 15 residues. J was trimmed by 3 bases and V by 1 base; bases with no gene match: 5. The CDR3 coding sequence is TGCAGCGTTGAAGGGCGGGAGGGCCTAACAGATACGCAGTATTTT. Protein sequence: CSVEGREGLTDTQYF.

This chain connects TRBV6-2 or TRBV6-3 to TRBJ2-7; D perhaps matches TRBD1 (5 bases). CDR1 MNHEY and CDR2 SVGEGT come from the germline V gene. CDR3 length equals 18 residues. V lost 2 bases, J lost 4 bases, and 24 bases lay in between. The CDR3 here is CASSYPLDITPREYEQYF. In DNA form, the CDR3 reads TGTGCCAGCAGTTACCCCTTGGACATAACTCCTCGTGAGTACGAGCAGTACTTC.

CDR3 bases: TGCGCCAGCAGCCAACAGAGCGGGGGCTACGAGCAGTACTTC. This sequence encodes CASSQQSGGYEQYF. The V gene is TRBV4-1, the J gene TRBJ2-7; 8 bases are shared with TRBD2. In germline, CDR1 is MGHRA, CDR2 YSYEKL. This CDR3 is built from 14 residues. The V and J ends lost 2 bases and 3 bases, in that order; junction bases with no gene match: 3.

This clonotype was counted a few times. The rearrangement uses TRBV6-2 or TRBV6-3 and TRBJ1-3; 7 bases line up with TRBD1. Germline assignment: CDR1 MNHEY and CDR2 SVGEGT. The CDR3 extends over 18 amino acids. The V segment lost 0 bases and the J segment 0 bases; nucleotides outside the gene matches: 8. In DNA form, the CDR3 reads TGTGCCAGCAGTTACTCGTCTTTCGACAGGGTCTCTGGAAACACCATATATTTT. This codes for CASSYSSFDRVSGNTIYF.

This clonotype appeared many times. The chain carries TRBV7-3 and TRBJ2-1; TRBD2 matches at 8 bases. With 2 bases clipped from V and 9 bases from J, the junction kept 9 bases outside the gene matches. The CDR3 has 15 residues. CDR1 is SGHTA, CDR2 FQGTGA, per germline. This CDR3 reads CASSLGSGGLGEQFF. CDR3 DNA sequence: TGTGCCAGCAGCTTAGGATCGGGAGGGTTGGGTGAGCAGTTCTTC.

The genes are TRBV27 and TRBJ2-7; 7 nucleotides match TRBD1. The V segment lost 7 bases and the J segment 9 bases; nucleotides outside the gene matches: 18. Germline-derived CDR1 and CDR2 are MNHEY and SMNVEV (reference sequence). The CDR3 spans 15 residues. The CDR3 DNA is TGTGCCAGCATGGCCTCCCGGACAGGAATGGTGGGGCAGTACTTC. This codes for CASMASRTGMVGQYF.

The chain couples TRBV3-1 to TRBJ2-1; possibly TRBD1 for D (5 bases). In germline, CDR1 is LGHDT, CDR2 YNNKEL (reference sequence). V was clipped by 1 base and J by 10 bases, with 14 bases between them. CDR3 length: 14 residues. The CDR3 DNA sequence: TGTGCCAGCAGCCAAGTTAGAGTTAGGGGCGAGCAGTTCTTC. It translates to CASSQVRVRGEQFF.

This clonotype has more than one count but fewer than ten. One junction end does not reproduce the germline sequence, and a read error may be involved. The V gene is TRBV7-9, the J gene TRBJ1-2, with 7 bases fitting TRBD1. The germline gives CDR1 SEHNR, CDR2 FQNEAQ (reference sequence). This CDR3 comprises 13 residues. The CDR3 is CASRQDRDYGYTF. The CDR3 DNA reads as TGCGCCAGCAGACAAGACAGGGACTATGGCTACACCTTC.